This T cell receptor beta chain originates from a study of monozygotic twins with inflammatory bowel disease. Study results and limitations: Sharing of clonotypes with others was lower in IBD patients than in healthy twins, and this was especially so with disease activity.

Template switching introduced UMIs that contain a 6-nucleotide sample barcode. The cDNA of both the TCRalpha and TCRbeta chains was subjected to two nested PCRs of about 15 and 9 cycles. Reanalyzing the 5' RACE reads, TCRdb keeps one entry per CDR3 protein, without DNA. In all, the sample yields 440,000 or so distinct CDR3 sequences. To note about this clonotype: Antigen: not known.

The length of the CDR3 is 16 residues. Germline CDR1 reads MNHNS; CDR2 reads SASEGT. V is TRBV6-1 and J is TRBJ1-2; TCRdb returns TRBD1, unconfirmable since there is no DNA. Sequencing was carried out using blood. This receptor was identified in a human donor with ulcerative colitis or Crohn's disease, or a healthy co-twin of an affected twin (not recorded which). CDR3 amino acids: CASRTRGSGSNYGYTF.